Listed below are T cell receptor beta chains from one sample, sequenced in a study of beta chain features in type 1 diabetes. The repertoire was sequenced with immunoSEQ multiplex PCR; TCRdb's copy has only in-frame clones and lacks some. The table lists a few hundred thousand clones, 8.5% to 10% of them singletons, with over 0.45% in the top ten. The sample was central memory CD4+ T cells from blood. These TCRs come from a man aged 30-40 years with type 1 diabetes. Each CDR3 is given with its conserved first and last residue. D genes are given only for firm matches. Clone size is stated in some rows and not others, as once, few, many or a class when expanded.

V	J	size	length	D	CDR3	DNA
TRBV11-3	TRBJ2-3	few	14	NA	CASTPGFNTDTQYF	TGTGCCAGCACCCCTGGCTTTAACACAGATACGCAGTATTTT
TRBV4-1	TRBJ2-5	NA	15	NA	CASSPLKGGEETQYF	TGCGCCAGCAGCCCGCTCAAAGGGGGAGAGGAGACCCAGTACTTC
TRBV18	TRBJ2-7	NA	15	NA	CASSPRAQGGDEQYF	TGTGCCAGCTCACCACGTGCCCAGGGGGGTGACGAGCAGTACTTC
TRBV30	TRBJ1-2	NA	15	NA	CALQQGALGNYGYTF	TGTGCCTTACAACAGGGCGCACTCGGGAACTATGGCTACACCTTC
TRBV11-2	TRBJ2-1	NA	14	TRBD1	CASSLTGGYNEQFF	TGTGCCAGCAGCTTGACAGGGGGCTACAATGAGCAGTTCTTC
TRBV14	TRBJ1-4	few	15	NA	CASSPYQGGAEKLFF	TGTGCCAGCAGCCCGTATCAGGGAGGAGCAGAAAAACTGTTTTTT
TRBV5-8	TRBJ1-5	NA	14	NA	CASSFPGPGIAQHF	TGTGCCAGCAGCTTTCCTGGTCCAGGTATTGCCCAGCATTTT
TRBV19	TRBJ2-7	few	15	NA	CASSLYAGSTYEQYF	TGTGCCAGTAGTCTTTACGCCGGGAGCACGTACGAGCAGTACTTC
TRBV2	TRBJ2-1	few	15	TRBD2	CASSEHSGEYNEQFF	TGTGCCAGCAGTGAACATAGCGGGGAGTACAATGAGCAGTTCTTC
TRBV7-2	TRBJ2-2	NA	15	NA	CASTSGLLYTGELFF	TGTGCCAGCACCTCCGGGCTACTCTACACCGGGGAGCTGTTTTTT
TRBV15	TRBJ2-7	few	13	TRBD2	CATSPQGTSVTYF	TGTGCCACCAGCCCCCAAGGGACTAGCGTTACGTACTTC
TRBV7-3	TRBJ2-2	NA	14	TRBD2	CATQREGYTGELFF	TGTGCAACTCAGAGGGAGGGGTACACCGGGGAGCTGTTTTTT
TRBV19	TRBJ1-2	few	17	TRBD1	CASSNPPSDRGLYGYTF	TGTGCCAGTAGTAACCCCCCCTCCGACAGGGGGCTATATGGCTACACCTTC
TRBV5-1	TRBJ2-5	NA	12	NA	CASSLYEETQYF	TGCGCCAGCAGCTTATACGAAGAGACCCAGTACTTC
TRBV28	TRBJ2-3	few	13	NA	CASGPFGSDTQYF	TGTGCCAGCGGGCCCTTTGGGTCGGATACGCAGTATTTT
TRBV4-1	TRBJ1-1	NA	16	NA	CASSQDAFRGGVEAFF	TGCGCCAGCAGCCAAGATGCGTTTCGGGGCGGCGTTGAAGCTTTCTTT
TRBV7-2	TRBJ2-3	few	13	NA	CASSVDRTDTQYF	TGTGCCAGCAGCGTGGACCGCACAGATACGCAGTATTTT
TRBV7-7	TRBJ2-2	NA	14	NA	CASSLDQGYGELFF	TGTGCTAGCAGCTTGGATCAGGGTTACGGGGAGCTGTTTTTT
TRBV10-3	TRBJ1-1	few	16	NA	CAISESLPRPNTEAFF	TGTGCCATCAGTGAGTCGCTGCCCAGGCCGAACACTGAAGCTTTCTTT
TRBV30	TRBJ2-7	NA	14	NA	CAWAGTLSPYEQYF	TGTGCCTGGGCCGGGACGCTTAGCCCCTACGAGCAGTACTTC
TRBV7-7	TRBJ1-3	NA	14	NA	CASSPQGWSDTIYF	TGTGCCAGCAGCCCCCAGGGTTGGTCGGACACCATATATTTT
TRBV30	TRBJ1-2	NA	15	NA	CASPFLSQPGYGYTF	TGTGCCTCCCCCTTTTTAAGTCAGCCTGGCTATGGCTACACCTTC
TRBV5-1	TRBJ1-3	NA	14	NA	CASSSTGSGNTIYF	TGCGCCAGCAGCTCGACAGGCTCTGGAAACACCATATATTTT
TRBV5-1	TRBJ1-4	few	15	NA	CASSLAGQGGEKLFF	TGCGCCAGCAGCTTGGCCGGGCAGGGTGGCGAAAAACTGTTTTTT
TRBV5-1	TRBJ2-7	NA	12	NA	CASSLTGFEQYF	TGCGCCAGCAGCTTGACCGGGTTCGAGCAGTACTTC
TRBV29-1	TRBJ2-1	many	11	NA	CSVGQLDEQFF	TGCAGCGTTGGCCAGCTGGATGAGCAGTTCTTC
TRBV7-2	TRBJ2-6	NA	15	NA	CASLFPGSGANVLTF	TGTGCCAGCCTATTCCCGGGCTCTGGGGCCAACGTCCTGACTTTC
TRBV5-4	TRBJ2-7	NA	15	TRBD2	CASSTSGTRNEEQYF	TGTGCCAGCAGTACCTCCGGGACTAGAAATGAAGAGCAGTACTTC
TRBV9	TRBJ1-1	many	13	NA	CASSLNGRGGAFF	TGTGCCAGCAGCCTGAACGGGAGGGGTGGTGCTTTCTTT
TRBV5-4	TRBJ2-5	few	15	NA	CASSQTGQRQETQYF	TGTGCCAGCAGCCAGACGGGACAAAGACAAGAGACCCAGTACTTC
TRBV28	TRBJ1-1	NA	15	NA	CASSLLPPSNTEAFF	TGTGCCAGCAGTTTGCTCCCCCCCAGCAACACTGAAGCTTTCTTT
TRBV28	TRBJ1-2	NA	17	TRBD1	CASSLRGSGTGVSGYTF	TGTGCCAGCAGTTTAAGGGGCTCCGGGACAGGTGTGTCTGGCTACACCTTC
TRBV28	TRBJ2-3	few	14	NA	CASSISYLADTQYF	TGTGCCAGCAGTATCTCTTACCTCGCAGATACGCAGTATTTT
TRBV30	TRBJ2-4	NA	14	TRBD2	CAGEREGAKNIQYF	TGTGCCGGAGAGCGGGAGGGTGCCAAAAACATTCAGTACTTC
TRBV7-3	TRBJ2-6	many	13	NA	CASSFSGANVLTF	TGTGCCAGCAGCTTCTCTGGGGCCAACGTCCTGACTTTC
TRBV19	TRBJ1-2	NA	15	TRBD1	CASSTPTGDVYGYTF	TGTGCCAGTAGTACCCCGACAGGGGACGTCTATGGCTACACCTTC
TRBV6-6	TRBJ2-1	few	14	NA	CASSPPGRYNEQFF	TGTGCCAGCAGCCCTCCCGGAAGATACAATGAGCAGTTCTTC
TRBV14	TRBJ1-3	many	14	NA	CASRTSGSGNTIYF	TGTGCCAGCCGGACTTCGGGGTCTGGAAACACCATATATTTT
TRBV19	TRBJ2-5	few	14	TRBD1	CASRRQGIGETQYF	TGTGCCAGTAGACGACAGGGGATAGGGGAGACCCAGTACTTC
TRBV19	TRBJ2-5	NA	15	TRBD2	CASSPRTSDQETQYF	TGTGCCAGTAGTCCAAGAACTAGCGACCAAGAGACCCAGTACTTC
TRBV30	TRBJ1-2	few	12	NA	CAWSEVRVGYTF	TGTGCCTGGAGTGAGGTCCGAGTGGGCTACACCTTC
TRBV4-3	TRBJ2-4	NA	17	NA	CASSQQEGSGAKNIQYF	TGCGCCAGCAGCCAACAAGAAGGATCTGGAGCCAAAAACATTCAGTACTTC
TRBV5-4	TRBJ2-4	NA	14	NA	CASSSGTAKNIQYF	TGTGCCAGCAGCTCCGGGACAGCCAAAAACATTCAGTACTTC
TRBV29-1	TRBJ2-2	NA	14	TRBD1	CSAGTGGGTGELFF	TGCAGCGCCGGGACAGGGGGTGGAACCGGGGAGCTGTTTTTT
TRBV5-1	TRBJ2-1	NA	15	TRBD2	CASSFLGLAGGEQFF	TGCGCCAGCAGCTTCCTGGGACTAGCGGGAGGTGAGCAGTTCTTC
TRBV7-8	TRBJ2-5	NA	14	TRBD2	CASSIGTSKETQYF	TGTGCCAGCAGCATAGGGACTAGCAAAGAGACCCAGTACTTC
TRBV19	TRBJ2-3	NA	12	TRBD2	CASTGGSDTQYF	TGTGCCAGTACGGGGGGATCCGATACGCAGTATTTT
TRBV27	TRBJ1-1	few	15	NA	CASSRQLQMNTEAFF	TGTGCCAGCAGTCGTCAACTCCAGATGAACACTGAAGCTTTCTTT
TRBV14	TRBJ2-1	many	16	TRBD1	CASSEQGSVSYNEQFF	TGTGCCAGCAGCGAACAGGGGTCTGTCTCCTACAATGAGCAGTTCTTC
TRBV4-2	TRBJ2-2	many	13	NA	CASSHTSAGELFF	TGTGCCAGCAGCCACACCTCGGCCGGGGAGCTGTTTTTT
TRBV6-5	TRBJ2-7	few	15	TRBD1	CASSQVYQGAYEQYF	TGTGCCAGCAGTCAAGTGTATCAGGGGGCCTACGAGCAGTACTTC
TRBV5-1	TRBJ2-7	many	13	NA	CASSQTESYEQYF	TGCGCCAGCAGCCAAACGGAGAGTTACGAGCAGTACTTC
TRBV5-4	TRBJ2-3	NA	16	TRBD2	CASSLKRAGGSDTQYF	TGTGCCAGCAGCTTGAAAAGAGCGGGAGGGAGTGATACGCAGTATTTT